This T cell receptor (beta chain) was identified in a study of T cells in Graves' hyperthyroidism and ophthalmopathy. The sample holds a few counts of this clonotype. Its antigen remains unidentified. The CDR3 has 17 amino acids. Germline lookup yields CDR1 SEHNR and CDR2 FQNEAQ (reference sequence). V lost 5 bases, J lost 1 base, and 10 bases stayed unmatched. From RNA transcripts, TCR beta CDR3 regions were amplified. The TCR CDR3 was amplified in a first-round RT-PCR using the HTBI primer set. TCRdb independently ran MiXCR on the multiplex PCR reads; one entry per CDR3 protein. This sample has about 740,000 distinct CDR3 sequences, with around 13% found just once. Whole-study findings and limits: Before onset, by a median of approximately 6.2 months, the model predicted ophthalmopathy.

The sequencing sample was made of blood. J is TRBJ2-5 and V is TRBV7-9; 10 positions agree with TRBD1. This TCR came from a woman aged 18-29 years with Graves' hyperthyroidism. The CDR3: CASSPLRDRGPQETQYF. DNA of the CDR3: TGTGCCAGCAGCCCACTAAGGGACAGGGGACCCCAAGAGACCCAGTACTTC.